The 18 T cell receptor beta chains below all came from one sample that was sequenced in a study of technical replicates of blood from several donors. Profiled with immunoSEQ multiplex PCR; TCRdb holds only in-frame clones, not every one. This table has 75,000 to 95,000 clones, approximately 94% appearing once. The sample taken for sequencing was T cells isolated from PBMCs. The source of these receptors is a human donor in good health.

The V gene is TRBV5-1, the J gene TRBJ2-7, with 9 bases fitting TRBD2. Trimming at V came to 4 bases and at J to 5 bases, leaving 7 bases not matched to a gene. Per germline, CDR1 SGHRS and CDR2 YFSETQ. The CDR3 has 14 amino acids. CDR3 protein: CASSRGLATNEQYF. CDR3 in DNA: TGCGCCAGCAGCAGAGGACTAGCGACCAACGAGCAGTACTTC.

This clone was seen only once. J is TRBJ2-3 and V is TRBV5-6; 12 nucleotides agree with TRBD2. The junction had 6 bases not matched to a gene; V was cut back by 1 base and J by 3 bases. CDR1 and CDR2 (germline): SGHDT, YYEEEE. The CDR3 length is 17 residues. The DNA of the CDR3 is TGTGCCAGCAGCTTGCGTCTAGCGGGGGGGATGACAGATACGCAGTATTTT. This translates into CASSLRLAGGMTDTQYF. Based on the CDR3 plus reference TRBV5-6 and TRBJ2-3, the full variable domain is DAGVTQSPTHLIKTRGQQVTLRCSPKSGHDTVSWYQQALGQGPQFIFQYYEEEERQRGNFPDRFSGHQFPNYSSELNVNALLLGDSALYLCASSLRLAGGMTDTQYFGPGTRLTVL.

This rearrangement joins TRBV7-3 to TRBJ2-2; 13 positions agree with TRBD2. The CDR3 consists of 18 residues. The V gene end was trimmed by 2 bases and the J gene end by 5 bases; junction bases not matched to a gene: 8. Looked up from germline, CDR1 is SGHTA and CDR2 is FQGTGA. CDR3 protein: CASSLSGTSGAGTGELFF. The CDR3 DNA is TGTGCCAGCAGCTTATCAGGGACTAGCGGGGCAGGTACCGGGGAGCTGTTTTTT.

This sequence joins TRBV5-1 and TRBJ2-5, with 7 bases that match TRBD1. CDR1 and CDR2 from the germline V gene are SGHRS and YFSETQ. V gave up 4 bases and J gave up 5 bases; unmatched junction bases: 8. The CDR3 is made up of 14 amino acids. CDR3 nucleotides: TGCGCCAGCAGCGGGACAGCCGGAAGGGAGACCCAGTACTTC. Residues: CASSGTAGRETQYF.

The chain carries TRBV7-3 and TRBJ2-3, with D perhaps TRBD1 (6 bases). Trimming shortened V by 0 bases and J by 1 base, and 14 bases separated the two germline ends. The CDR3 is made up of 17 amino acids. Germline CDR1 SGHTA, CDR2 FQGTGA. The CDR3 loop reads CASSLTEGVGGTDTQYF. CDR3 bases: TGTGCCAGCAGCTTAACAGAGGGGGTAGGGGGCACAGATACGCAGTATTTT. Filled out from reference TRBV7-3 and TRBJ2-3, the complete variable domain reads GAGVSQTPSNKVTEKGKYVELRCDPISGHTALYWYRQSLGQGPEFLIYFQGTGAADDSGLPNDRFFAVRPEGSVSTLKIQRTERGDSAVYLCASSLTEGVGGTDTQYFGPGTRLTVL.

The J gene is TRBJ2-1, the V gene TRBV28; 11 bases are a match to TRBD2. The CDR3 spans 15 residues. Germline values: CDR1 MDHEN, CDR2 SYDVKM. The V and J ends lost 6 bases and 7 bases, in that order; junction bases with no gene match: 8. CDR3 sequence: CASRTSGRGGNEQFF. For the CDR3, the DNA is TGTGCCAGCAGAACTAGCGGGAGAGGGGGGAATGAGCAGTTCTTC.

The genes are TRBV27 and TRBJ2-7, with D possibly matching TRBD1 (6 bases). Germline loops: CDR1 MNHEY, CDR2 SMNVEV (reference sequence). This CDR3 comprises 15 residues. V was trimmed by 7 bases and J by 0 bases, leaving 16 bases between them. Here the CDR3 reads CASKRTVPSSYEQYF. The CDR3 nucleotides are TGTGCCAGCAAAAGGACAGTTCCGAGCTCCTACGAGCAGTACTTC.

This chain links TRBV7-9 with TRBJ2-1, with D maybe TRBD2 (6 bases). The germline V gene has CDR1 SEHNR and CDR2 FQNEAQ (reference sequence). The CDR3 spans 13 residues. Trimming cost V 5 bases and J 6 bases, with 11 bases left between them. The CDR3 here is CASSIPSANEQFF. CDR3 nucleotides: TGTGCCAGCAGCATACCTAGCGCCAATGAGCAGTTCTTC.

The chain joins TRBV5-1 to TRBJ2-3; TRBD1 matches at 7 bases. Trimming removed 4 bases from V and 0 bases from J; junction bases left unmatched: 5. Germline V gene data show CDR1 as SGHRS and CDR2 as YFSETQ. There are 15 residues in the CDR3. DNA of the CDR3: TGCGCCAGCAGCCCGACAGGGCCCAGCACAGATACGCAGTATTTT. Translating gives CASSPTGPSTDTQYF.

The chain recombines TRBV5-6 with TRBJ1-1; D perhaps matches TRBD1 (5 bases). The V end lost 6 bases, the J end lost 3 bases, and 18 bases lay between the germline ends. The germline CDR1 and CDR2 sequences are SGHDT and YYEEEE. The CDR3 spans 15 residues. Here the CDR3 reads CASTSLQGRDTEAFF. The DNA of the CDR3 is TGTGCCAGCACCTCCCTTCAGGGTAGGGACACTGAAGCTTTCTTT.

In its sample, this clone was seen once. This rearrangement joins TRBV4-1 to TRBJ2-7; 11 positions agree with TRBD2. This CDR3 region has 17 residues. Per the germline V gene, CDR1 is MGHRA and CDR2 is YSYEKL. Trimming took 3 bases from V and 7 from J; bases not matched to a gene: 14. The CDR3: CASSQLLQTSGKFEQYF. In DNA form, the CDR3 reads TGCGCCAGCAGCCAGTTGTTACAGACTAGCGGGAAATTTGAGCAGTACTTC.

V gene TRBV2 combines with J gene TRBJ2-7; D is uncertain. This CDR3 contains 12 residues. V lost 4 bases and J 2 bases, leaving 6 bases between the germline ends. Germline lookup yields CDR1 SNHLY and CDR2 FYNNEI. The CDR3 sequence is CASSVHTYEQYF. The CDR3 bases are TGTGCCAGCAGTGTACATACCTACGAGCAGTACTTC.

In DNA form, the CDR3 reads TGTGCCAGCAGCCCACAGGGGGCTGGGACTGAAGCTTTCTTT. Translating gives CASSPQGAGTEAFF. The rearrangement joins TRBV11-3 to TRBJ1-1, with 9 bases identical to TRBD1. This CDR3 is built from 14 residues. Germline V lookup: CDR1 SGHNT, CDR2 YENEEA. Unmatched junction bases numbered 6, after V lost 5 bases and J lost 5 bases. Full variable domain (rest looked up from reference TRBV11-3 and TRBJ1-1): EAGVVQSPRYKIIEKKQPVAFWCNPISGHNTLYWYLQNLGQGPELLIRYENEEAVDDSQLPKDRFSAERLKGVDSTLKIQPAELGDSAVYLCASSPQGAGTEAFFGQGTRLTVV.

The genes are TRBV2 and TRBJ1-6; D not resolved. Per germline, CDR1 SNHLY and CDR2 FYNNEI. Trimming pared 7 bases from V and 3 bases from J, leaving 10 bases between. The CDR3 totals 14 residues. CDR3: CASKTGDYNSPLHF. In DNA, the CDR3 is TGTGCCAGCAAGACGGGTGACTATAATTCACCCCTCCACTTT.

The chain recombines TRBV20-1 with TRBJ2-1; D unclear. The V and J ends lost 3 bases and 8 bases respectively, with 8 bases between them. The CDR3 covers 11 residues. CDR1 DFQATT and CDR2 SNEGSKA come from the germline V gene (reference sequence). The CDR3 here is CSARLSDEQFF. The CDR3 DNA is TGCAGTGCTAGGTTGTCCGATGAGCAGTTCTTC.

The rearrangement uses TRBV23-1 and TRBJ2-1; D is perhaps TRBD2 (10 bases). TRBV23-1 is an ORF, and what it does is uncertain. The V end was cut by 3 bases, the J end by 8 bases, with 32 bases between. This CDR3 has 20 amino acids. The CDR3 DNA is TGCGCCAGCAGTCACGTGGACAGGGGTGGGACTAGCGTCGCCGAGGATGAGCAGTTCTTC. Residues: CASSHVDRGGTSVAEDEQFF.

The chain recombines TRBV2 with TRBJ1-2, with TRBD1 as a possible D gene (5 bases). V dropped 10 bases and J dropped 5 bases, with 14 bases sitting between them. Germline CDR1 reads SNHLY; CDR2 reads FYNNEI. This CDR3 has 12 residues. The chain's CDR3 is CATSWEGYGYTF. The CDR3 DNA is TGTGCCACCTCCTGGGAGGGGTATGGCTACACCTTC.

The chain recombines TRBV5-1 with TRBJ2-4, with D tentatively TRBD2 (5 bases). The CDR3 has 15 amino acids. Germline V gives CDR1 SGHRS, CDR2 YFSETQ. Trimming stripped 5 bases from V and 4 bases from J, with 16 bases between. CDR3 protein: CASSTAGGDKNIQYF. CDR3 sequence (DNA): TGCGCCAGCAGTACAGCCGGAGGTGATAAAAACATTCAGTACTTC.